Shown below are 2 T cell receptor beta chains from a single sample sequenced in a study of T cells expressing NK-cell markers. TCRdb reprocessed the 5' RACE reads and reports one entry per CDR3 protein, with no DNA. The table for this sample gives 300,000 to 450,000 distinct CDR3 sequences. The sample was blood T cells: a sorted CD56 or NKG2C T cell subset, CD4+ or CD8+ T cells, or bulk PBMC T cells (not recorded which). These receptors were taken from a man aged 18 to 69 in good health.

The chain joins TRBV25-1 to TRBJ1-4. CDR3 length: 13 residues. Germline CDR1 reads MGHDK; CDR2 reads SYGVNS. The CDR3 reads CASSKITSEKLFF.

The chain uses TRBV19 and TRBJ2-5. The length of the CDR3 is 13 residues. Per germline, CDR1 LNHDA and CDR2 SQIVND (reference sequence). CDR3 loop: CASSQRDQETQYF.